The T cell receptor beta chain described here comes from a study of Ad26.COV2.S vaccination and SARS-CoV-2 variants. Study summary: Donor was in the COV1001 Ad26.COV2.S trial arm. General study findings and limits: Total responses of T cells may have been underestimated by the analyses of TCR breadth and depth.

About this clone: Antigen: not known.

Sequencing used immunoSEQ multiplex PCR; TCRdb keeps in-frame clones, though not all of them. This sample has about 350,000 clones; about 89% occur once, and the top ten carry around 4.5%. Treatment: around 19 received Ad26.COV2.S at low or high dose, single or two shots; 5 received placebo; per-sample allocation not given. Sampling took place 63 days after the first vaccine or placebo injection. What was given as vaccine was an Ad26 vector encoding Wuhan-strain SARS-CoV-2 spike. The specimen was peripheral blood, collected in a trial of Ad26.COV2.S vaccine versus placebo. The TCR comes from a person between 18 and 65 years old who received the Ad26.COV2.S COVID-19 vaccine or a placebo.

The CDR3 coding sequence is TGTGCCAGCAGCTTCTCGTCAGATCGTAATGAAAAACTGTTTTTT. As protein: CASSFSSDRNEKLFF. The rearrangement joins TRBV5-4 to TRBJ1-4; D not certain. V was trimmed by 2 bases and J by 4 bases, leaving 12 bases between them. Germline V gene sequence: CDR1 SGHNT, CDR2 YYREEE (reference sequence). The CDR3 length is 15 residues. Using reference TRBV5-4 and TRBJ1-4 for the parts outside the CDR3, the full variable domain is ETGVTQSPTHLIKTRGQQVTLRCSSQSGHNTVSWYQQALGQGPQFIFQYYREEENGRGNFPPRFSGLQFPNYSSELNVNALELDDSALYLCASSFSSDRNEKLFFGSGTQLSVL.